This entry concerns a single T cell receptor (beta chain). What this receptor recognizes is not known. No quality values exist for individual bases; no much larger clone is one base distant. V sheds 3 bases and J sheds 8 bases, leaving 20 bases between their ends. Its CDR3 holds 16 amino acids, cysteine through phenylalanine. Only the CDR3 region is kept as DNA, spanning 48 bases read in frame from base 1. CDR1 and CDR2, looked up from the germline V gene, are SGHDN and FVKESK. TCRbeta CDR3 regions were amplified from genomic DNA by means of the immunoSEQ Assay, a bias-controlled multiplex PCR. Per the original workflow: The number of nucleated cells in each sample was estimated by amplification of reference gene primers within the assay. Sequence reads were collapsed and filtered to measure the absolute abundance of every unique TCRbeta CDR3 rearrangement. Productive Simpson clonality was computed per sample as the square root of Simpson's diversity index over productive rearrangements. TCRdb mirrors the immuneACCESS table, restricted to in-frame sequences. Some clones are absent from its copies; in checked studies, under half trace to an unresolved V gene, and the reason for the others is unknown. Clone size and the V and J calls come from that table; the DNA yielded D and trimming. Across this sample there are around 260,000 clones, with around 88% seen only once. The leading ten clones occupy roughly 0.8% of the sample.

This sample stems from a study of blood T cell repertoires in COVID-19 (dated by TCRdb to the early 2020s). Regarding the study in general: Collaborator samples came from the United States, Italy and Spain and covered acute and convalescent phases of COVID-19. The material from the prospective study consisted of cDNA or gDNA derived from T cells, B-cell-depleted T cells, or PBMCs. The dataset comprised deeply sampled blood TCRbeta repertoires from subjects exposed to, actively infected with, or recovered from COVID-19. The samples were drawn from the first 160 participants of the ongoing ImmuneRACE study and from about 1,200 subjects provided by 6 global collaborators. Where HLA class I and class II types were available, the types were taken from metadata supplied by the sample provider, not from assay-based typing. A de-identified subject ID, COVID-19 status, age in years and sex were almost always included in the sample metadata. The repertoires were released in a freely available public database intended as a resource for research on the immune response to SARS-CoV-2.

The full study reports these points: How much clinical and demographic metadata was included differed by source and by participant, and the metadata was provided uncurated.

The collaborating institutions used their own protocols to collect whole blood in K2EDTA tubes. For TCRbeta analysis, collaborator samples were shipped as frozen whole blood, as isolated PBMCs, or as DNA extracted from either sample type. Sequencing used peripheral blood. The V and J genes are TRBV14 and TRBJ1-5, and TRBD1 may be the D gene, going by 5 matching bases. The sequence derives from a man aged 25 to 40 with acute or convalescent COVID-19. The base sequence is TGTGCCAGCAGCCACCATTTTAGGGGTTCCGTGAAGCCCCAGCATTTT. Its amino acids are CASSHHFRGSVKPQHF. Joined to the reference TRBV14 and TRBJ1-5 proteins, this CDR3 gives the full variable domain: EAGVTQFPSHSVIEKGQTVTLRCDPISGHDNLYWYRRVMGKEIKFLLHFVKESKQDESGMPNNRFLAERTGGTYSTLKVQPAELEDSGVYFCASSHHFRGSVKPQHFGDGTRLSIL.